The entry below gives a single T cell receptor (beta chain) sequence along with its context. This specimen belongs to a study of cytomegalovirus exposure and HLA in healthy donors. As for the study in general: Earlier results showed 120 million or so unique TCR beta sequences derived from 150 million to 200 million T cells.

The PCR was carried out with 60 Vbeta primers and 13 Jbeta primers. Measured with immunoSEQ multiplex PCR; TCRdb has only the in-frame clones, and not every one. Of about 180,000 clones in the sample, 65% to 80% were seen once. Donors in the study were healthy people who gave bone marrow. There were likely unrecorded immune exposures, though donors were nominally healthy when sampled. CDR1 and CDR2 from the germline V gene are LGHNA and YSLEER. The ends were cut back, 0 bases at V and 10 bases at J, with 9 bases in the middle. The CDR3 covers 13 residues. The specimen sequenced was PBMCs. The rearrangement uses TRBV4-3 and TRBJ1-4; TRBD1 is a possible D gene (5 bases). The receptor was derived from a woman in her twenties or thirties in good health and CMV-seropositive. The CDR3, as DNA: TGCGCCAGCAGCCAAGATGGGGGAGGAAAACTGTTTTTT. As protein: CASSQDGGGKLFF.